This T cell receptor (beta chain) is drawn from a study of spatial heterogeneity in lung cancer. Study-wide context: Each distinct TCR and UMI combination averaged more than ten appearances in raw reads.

Single TCR cDNA molecules each had their own unique molecular identifier. One entry per CDR3 protein results from TCRdb running MiXCR on the 5' RACE reads. This sample has 40,000 to 50,000 distinct CDR3 sequences, with roughly an eighth found just once. The time point here: sample taken at primary tumor resection. Unsorted whole RNA samples from tumor, nontumor lung or frozen PBMC were sequenced. From germline, CDR1 is ENHRY and CDR2 SYGVKD. Trimming removed 2 bases from V and 1 base from J, with 8 bases in between. The CDR3 spans 14 residues. This sequence joins TRBV10-3 and TRBJ1-1; D remains ambiguous. The sequence derives from a male donor with early-stage non-small cell lung cancer. The sample consisted of PBMCs, taken at surgery. As DNA, the CDR3 is TGTGCCATCAGTGAGAGTCAGGCGAACACTGAAGCTTTCTTT. Protein: CAISESQANTEAFF.